The present TCR beta chain was sequenced within a study of a mutant IDH1 vaccine in newly diagnosed glioma. General observations from the study: Changes in the top peripheral T cell clonotypes seemingly had no bearing on pseudoprogression.

The assay was immunoSEQ multiplex PCR, and TCRdb's table has in-frame clones only and misses some. The sample lists 110,000 or so clones; under 90% were seen once. In regard to this clone: No antigen is known for it.

Described time point: week 11, during vaccination. One vaccine dose held 300 ug of mutant IDH1 20-mer peptide and came with topical imiquimod. V was clipped by 3 bases and J by 4 bases; unmatched bases: 2. The CDR3 has 14 amino acids. Germline CDR1 and CDR2: MNHEY and SMNVEV (reference sequence). This rearrangement joins TRBV27 to TRBJ1-5, with 8 bases matching TRBD1. The source of this sequence is a woman in her forties or fifties with glioma. Sequencing used PBMCs, obtained from a glioma patient whose treatment included an IDH1 peptide vaccine. CDR3 loop: CASSLGQVNQPQHF. The CDR3 DNA reads TGTGCCAGCAGTTTGGGACAGGTAAATCAGCCCCAGCATTTT.